Following are 32 T cell receptor beta chains from one sample sequenced in a study of radiotherapy plus CTLA-4 blockade in lung cancer (dated by TCRdb to 2017 to 2018). Preparation of the library involved the immunoSEQ multiplex PCR assay. This immuneACCESS table, as held by TCRdb, lists in-frame sequences with V and J called but not all clones. Of the missing ones, under half trace to an unresolved V gene in checked studies; the others have no known cause. Across this sample there are tens of thousands of clones, with about 70% seen only once. The top ten clonotypes cover 9.5% to 10% of the sample. This specimen was peripheral blood, taken from a patient treated with radiotherapy plus ipilimumab. All receptors derive from a human donor with non-small cell lung cancer who had stable disease on radiotherapy plus ipilimumab.

The chain employs TRBV30 and TRBJ2-2, with 8 bases that match TRBD1. There are 13 residues in the CDR3. Trimming at V came to 5 bases and at J to 4 bases, leaving 3 bases not matched to a gene. Germline V gene sequence: CDR1 GTSNPN, CDR2 SVGIG (reference sequence). CDR3 residues: CAWGQGVTGELFF. CDR3 DNA: TGTGCCTGGGGACAGGGAGTCACCGGGGAGCTGTTTTTT.

The rearrangement uses TRBV6-1 and TRBJ2-7, with 11 bases that match TRBD1. J gave up 2 bases and V 2 bases, and 8 bases lay outside the gene matches. This CDR3 region has 17 residues. Germline CDR1 MNHNS, CDR2 SASEGT. The CDR3 here is CASSEPGQGVWAYEQYF. CDR3 sequence (DNA): TGTGCCAGCAGTGAACCGGGACAGGGGGTCTGGGCCTACGAGCAGTACTTC.

The CDR3 sequence: CASSPRSGGRYNEQFF. The CDR3 DNA follows: TGTGCCAGCAGCCCACGGAGCGGGGGAAGGTACAATGAGCAGTTCTTC. The chain joins TRBV9 to TRBJ2-1, with 8 bases lining up with TRBD2. The J segment lost 4 bases and the V segment lost 4 bases, leaving 10 bases of the junction unmatched. Germline values: CDR1 SGDLS, CDR2 YYNGEE. The CDR3 contains 16 residues.

The sample holds one count of this clone. V and J are TRBV5-6 and TRBJ2-1, with D possibly being TRBD2 (5 bases). V was cut by 4 bases and J by 9 bases, with 17 bases left in between. Germline assignment: CDR1 SGHDT and CDR2 YYEEEE. This CDR3 comprises 14 residues. The chain's CDR3 is CASSQSLTRGEQFF. For the CDR3, the DNA is TGTGCCAGCAGCCAGTCCCTAACTAGAGGTGAGCAGTTCTTC.

A few counts support this clone. The chain is built from TRBV7-9 and TRBJ2-2, with 7 positions matching TRBD1. The germline V gene encodes CDR1 SEHNR and CDR2 FQNEAQ (reference sequence). The V segment lost 5 bases and the J segment 6 bases; nucleotides outside the gene matches: 12. The CDR3 is made up of 16 amino acids. The CDR3 DNA reads as TGTGCCAGCAGCCAAGAGGTACAGGGGTTTGCCGGGGAGCTGTTTTTT. It codes for CASSQEVQGFAGELFF.

This chain joins TRBV10-3 and TRBJ1-5; possible D gene TRBD1, 5 bases. V was cut by 5 bases and J by 4 bases, with 15 bases left in between. Germline CDR1 is ENHRY and CDR2 is SYGVKD. The CDR3 sequence is 15 residues long. The CDR3 is CAISPSLGGNQPQHF. In DNA form, the CDR3 reads TGTGCCATCAGTCCCTCGCTGGGGGGGAATCAGCCCCAGCATTTT.

This chain links TRBV2 with TRBJ2-4; 7 bases line up with TRBD2. CDR3 length: 16 residues. V lost 6 bases, J lost 0 bases, and 8 bases stayed unmatched. Germline V CDR1 and CDR2: SNHLY, FYNNEI. The CDR3 here is CASRDSGRLAKNIQYF. CDR3 sequence (DNA): TGTGCCAGCAGAGATAGCGGGCGGCTAGCCAAAAACATTCAGTACTTC.

The genes are TRBV30 and TRBJ1-6, with TRBD1 matching 8 bases. V lost 2 bases, J lost 0 bases, and 3 bases stayed unmatched. Germline V gene lookup returns CDR1 GTSNPN and CDR2 SVGIG (reference sequence). The CDR3 length is 16 residues. CDR3 sequence (DNA): TGTGCCTGGAGTAGGACAGGGAGCTCCTATAATTCACCCCTCCACTTT. Protein: CAWSRTGSSYNSPLHF.

As DNA, the CDR3 is TGTGCCAGCAGTGTAGGGGGCGCTGGCTACACCTTC. This sequence encodes CASSVGGAGYTF. The chain recombines TRBV6-1 with TRBJ1-2, with 7 bases aligning to TRBD1. CDR3 size: 12 residues. V dropped 4 bases and J dropped 7; count of bases not matched to a gene: 3. Germline V gene data show CDR1 as MNHNS and CDR2 as SASEGT.

The V call is TRBV2, the J call TRBJ1-5; 9 bases fit TRBD1. This CDR3 spans 15 amino acids. The germline CDR1 and CDR2 sequences are SNHLY and FYNNEI. V gave up 3 bases and J gave up 8 bases; unmatched junction bases: 8. CDR3 sequence reads: CASSDSGTGLEPQHF. The CDR3 region has the DNA TGTGCCAGCAGTGATTCCGGGACAGGGTTAGAGCCCCAGCATTTT. Drawing the rest from reference TRBV2 and TRBJ1-5, the complete variable domain is EPEVTQTPSHQVTQMGQEVILRCVPISNHLYFYWYRQILGQKVEFLVSFYNNEISEKSEIFDDQFSVERPDGSNFTLKIRSTKLEDSAMYFCASSDSGTGLEPQHFGDGTRLSIL.

This chain joins TRBV7-9 and TRBJ2-5, with 9 bases aligning to TRBD2. The CDR3 runs 17 residues. V was clipped by 1 base and J by 3 bases; unmatched bases: 9. Germline CDR1 is SEHNR and CDR2 is FQNEAQ (reference sequence). The CDR3 DNA sequence: TGTGCCAGCAGCTTAGGTGCCAGCGGGGGGACCAAAGAGACCCAGTACTTC. It specifies CASSLGASGGTKETQYF.

Concerning this clone: This sample also contains other DNA sequences that code for the same CDR3. The chain is built from TRBV6-6 and TRBJ2-5; 7 bases are a match to TRBD1. From germline, CDR1 is MNHNY and CDR2 SVGAGI (reference sequence). The CDR3 runs 14 residues. Unmatched junction bases numbered 5, after V lost 6 bases and J lost 1 base. CDR3 sequence (DNA): TGTGCCAGCAGACAGGGGTGGATCCAAGAGACCCAGTACTTC. Protein sequence: CASRQGWIQETQYF.

The table lists this clone with a count of one. The identical CDR3 is also encoded by other nucleotide sequences in the sample. The rearrangement uses TRBV7-9 and TRBJ1-1; D is undetermined. Germline V gene sequence: CDR1 SEHNR, CDR2 FQNEAQ (reference sequence). The CDR3 consists of 15 residues. V was shortened by 5 bases and J by 0 bases, with 13 bases between the two germline ends. CDR3 sequence reads: CASSPRGRLNTEAFF. The CDR3 DNA reads as TGTGCCAGCAGCCCTCGAGGGAGGCTGAACACTGAAGCTTTCTTT.

The gene calls are TRBV7-2 and TRBJ2-2; D is perhaps TRBD1 (5 bases). In germline, CDR1 is SGHTA, CDR2 FQGNSA. CDR3 size: 16 residues. Trimming left V 5 bases short and J 0 bases short, with 13 bases between. The CDR3 region is CASSALGVSNTGELFF. The CDR3 nucleotides read TGTGCCAGCAGCGCGTTAGGGGTTTCGAACACCGGGGAGCTGTTTTTT.

The chain links TRBV5-6 to TRBJ1-2; the match to TRBD1 covers 11 bases. Germline-derived CDR1 and CDR2 are SGHDT and YYEEEE. The CDR3 contains 16 residues. With V trimmed by 3 bases and J by 6 bases, 10 bases remained unmatched. The CDR3 here is CASSSTADRGRDGYTF. The CDR3 nucleotides read TGTGCCAGCAGCTCGACCGCGGACAGGGGGCGCGATGGCTACACCTTC.

The V and J genes are TRBV14 and TRBJ1-5; TRBD1 might be the D (6 bases). The V gene's germline CDR1 is SGHDN and CDR2 FVKESK. V shed 1 base and J shed 6 bases, with 10 bases lying between them. The CDR3 contains 14 residues. CDR3 in amino acids: CASSQGGLSQPQHF. The CDR3 region has the DNA TGTGCCAGCAGCCAAGGGGGGCTGAGTCAGCCCCAGCATTTT.

V and J are TRBV7-3 and TRBJ2-6; D is unresolved. Germline CDR1 and CDR2: SGHTA and FQGTGA. The CDR3 sequence is 14 residues long. V was pared by 5 bases and J by 4 bases, with 9 bases between. This CDR3 is CASSPTSGANVLTF. CDR3 coding DNA: TGTGCCAGCAGCCCTACGTCAGGGGCCAACGTCCTGACTTTC. The variable domain in full, completed from reference TRBV7-3 and TRBJ2-6, reads GAGVSQTPSNKVTEKGKYVELRCDPISGHTALYWYRQSLGQGPEFLIYFQGTGAADDSGLPNDRFFAVRPEGSVSTLKIQRTERGDSAVYLCASSPTSGANVLTFGAGSRLTVL.

The J gene is TRBJ2-5, the V gene TRBV7-2; possible D gene TRBD2, 7 bases. The V and J ends lost 5 bases and 7 bases respectively, with 17 bases between them. CDR3 length: 14 amino acids. Germline V gives CDR1 SGHTA, CDR2 FQGNSA. The CDR3 nucleotides are TGTGCCAGCAGCAAAGGGGGGGGCTCGGTGACCCAGTACTTC. It is translated as CASSKGGGSVTQYF.

The CDR3: CASSLVGVAEAFF. As DNA, the CDR3 is TGTGCCAGCAGCTTAGTAGGGGTGGCTGAAGCTTTCTTT. The rearrangement joins TRBV7-6 to TRBJ1-1, with D perhaps matching TRBD1 (5 bases). V lost 1 base and J 6 bases, leaving 9 bases between the germline ends. Germline CDR1 is SGHVS and CDR2 is FNYEAQ. The CDR3 spans 13 residues.

The chain combines TRBV19 with TRBJ1-5; 7 bases are shared with TRBD1. The germline V gene encodes CDR1 LNHDA and CDR2 SQIVND (reference sequence). V lost 6 bases to trimming and J lost 3 bases; unmatched junction nucleotides: 5. The CDR3 extends over 14 amino acids. CDR3 sequence: CASSAGTANQPQHF. DNA for the CDR3: TGTGCCAGTAGCGCCGGGACAGCCAATCAGCCCCAGCATTTT.

The chain joins TRBV7-9 to TRBJ1-1; D uncertain. Germline loops: CDR1 SEHNR, CDR2 FQNEAQ (reference sequence). The CDR3 covers 15 residues. V was clipped by 3 bases and J by 5 bases, with 16 bases between them. CDR3 amino acids: CASSFGYVTTTEAFF. CDR3 in DNA: TGTGCCAGCAGCTTTGGATACGTGACTACGACTGAAGCTTTCTTT.

The rearrangement uses TRBV2 and TRBJ1-5; unclear D gene. This CDR3 has 14 residues. Germline CDR1 and CDR2: SNHLY and FYNNEI. V was clipped by 4 bases and J by 3 bases, with 10 bases between them. CDR3 bases: TGTGCCAGCAGTGTCCCCGCGTCCAATCAGCCCCAGCATTTT. This translates into CASSVPASNQPQHF. Looking up the rest from reference TRBV2 and TRBJ1-5 gives the full variable domain: EPEVTQTPSHQVTQMGQEVILRCVPISNHLYFYWYRQILGQKVEFLVSFYNNEISEKSEIFDDQFSVERPDGSNFTLKIRSTKLEDSAMYFCASSVPASNQPQHFGDGTRLSIL.

The chain links TRBV19 to TRBJ1-5; TRBD1 might be the D (5 bases). This CDR3 is built from 17 residues. Trimming removed 6 bases from V and 0 bases from J, with 18 bases in between. Germline assignment: CDR1 LNHDA and CDR2 SQIVND (reference sequence). CDR3 sequence reads: CASSLDTTGGSNQPQHF. CDR3 sequence (DNA): TGTGCCAGTAGCCTAGACACCACCGGGGGTAGCAATCAGCCCCAGCATTTT.

The V gene is TRBV13, the J gene TRBJ2-7; D perhaps matches TRBD2 (5 bases). CDR1 is PRHDT and CDR2 is FYEKMQ in the germline V gene (reference sequence). The V gene lost 6 bases and the J gene lost 2 bases, with 8 bases spanning the gap. The CDR3 has 12 residues. CDR3 nucleotides: TGTGCCAGCAGACACGGGACCTACGAGCAGTACTTC. Translation: CASRHGTYEQYF.

This chain uses TRBV5-1 with TRBJ2-5, with TRBD1 matching 9 bases. The J call may be in error: the DNA end matches TRBJ2-7 better. This CDR3 spans 14 amino acids. Germline CDR1 reads SGHRS; CDR2 reads YFSETQ. This chain's CDR3 is CASRTGTGTYEQYF. The CDR3 DNA sequence: TGCGCCAGCAGAACCGGGACAGGGACTTACGAGCAGTACTTC.

This clone was counted once. The rearrangement joins TRBV18 to TRBJ1-2; 11 bases match TRBD1. CDR1 is KGHSH, CDR2 LQKENI, per germline. J lost 6 bases, V lost 3 bases, and 6 bases had no gene match. This CDR3 is 15 amino acids long. CDR3 residues: CASSPDRGRPNGYTF. As DNA, the CDR3 is TGTGCCAGCTCACCGGACAGGGGGCGACCTAATGGCTACACCTTC. Together with reference TRBV18 and TRBJ1-2, the CDR3 gives the full variable domain: NAGVMQNPRHLVRRRGQEARLRCSPMKGHSHVYWYRQLPEEGLKFMVYLQKENIIDESGMPKERFSAEFPKEGPSILRIQQVVRGDSAAYFCASSPDRGRPNGYTFGSGTRLTVV.

The chain has TRBV25-1 and TRBJ1-1, with a weak D call TRBD1 (5 bases). With 10 bases removed from V and 0 bases from J, the gap between germline ends came to 12 bases. The CDR3 is 13 amino acids. CDR1 is MGHDK and CDR2 is SYGVNS in the germline V gene. The CDR3: CATSDILNTEAFF. In DNA, the CDR3 is TGTGCCACCTCGGACATTTTGAACACTGAAGCTTTCTTT.

A single count supports this clone. V and J are TRBV29-1 and TRBJ1-4; D may be TRBD1 (6 bases). CDR1 and CDR2 from the germline V gene are SQVTM and ANQGSEA. V was shortened by 6 bases and J by 4 bases, with 9 bases between the two germline ends. This CDR3 is 12 amino acids long. CDR3 region: CSVGGVNEKLFF. The CDR3 DNA sequence: TGCAGCGTAGGGGGGGTTAATGAAAAACTGTTTTTT. Supplemented by reference TRBV29-1 and TRBJ1-4, the full variable domain reads SAVISQKPSRDICQRGTSLTIQCQVDSQVTMMFWYRQQPGQSLTLIATANQGSEATYESGFVIDKFPISRPNLTFSTLTVSNMSPEDSSIYLCSVGGVNEKLFFGSGTQLSVL.

The genes are TRBV4-2 and TRBJ2-5; D unclear. V was trimmed by 0 bases and J by 5 bases, leaving 13 bases between them. Germline V gene lookup returns CDR1 LGHNA and CDR2 YNFKEQ. The CDR3 contains 15 residues. The CDR3 DNA reads TGTGCCAGCAGCCAAGATCCAAGCGCCGCGGAGACCCAGTACTTC. Protein sequence: CASSQDPSAAETQYF.

CDR3 region: CASNHRDGEAFF. The CDR3 nucleotides are TGTGCCAGTAACCACAGGGACGGTGAAGCTTTCTTT. The chain joins TRBV19 to TRBJ1-1, with TRBD1 as a possible D gene (6 bases). V gave up 7 bases and J gave up 7 bases, with 13 bases separating them. This CDR3 comprises 12 residues. Germline CDR1 is LNHDA and CDR2 is SQIVND (reference sequence).

This chain connects TRBV7-6 to TRBJ1-1; D gene uncertain. The CDR3 is 16 residues long. Deletions cut 5 bases from V and 2 bases from J, with 18 bases between. Germline V gene data show CDR1 as SGHVS and CDR2 as FNYEAQ. The CDR3: CASSPWAGGSNTEAFF. The CDR3 coding sequence is TGTGCCAGCAGCCCCTGGGCGGGAGGCAGCAACACTGAAGCTTTCTTT.

This chain joins TRBV21-1 and TRBJ1-2; the D call TRBD1 from the table was never checked on the DNA. TRBV21-1 constitutes a pseudogene. The CDR3 is 17 amino acids. The CDR3 region has the DNA TGTGCCAGCAGCAAAGGGGAAGGGACAGGGGGTAACTATGGCTACACCTTC. Protein product: CASSKGEGTGGNYGYTF.